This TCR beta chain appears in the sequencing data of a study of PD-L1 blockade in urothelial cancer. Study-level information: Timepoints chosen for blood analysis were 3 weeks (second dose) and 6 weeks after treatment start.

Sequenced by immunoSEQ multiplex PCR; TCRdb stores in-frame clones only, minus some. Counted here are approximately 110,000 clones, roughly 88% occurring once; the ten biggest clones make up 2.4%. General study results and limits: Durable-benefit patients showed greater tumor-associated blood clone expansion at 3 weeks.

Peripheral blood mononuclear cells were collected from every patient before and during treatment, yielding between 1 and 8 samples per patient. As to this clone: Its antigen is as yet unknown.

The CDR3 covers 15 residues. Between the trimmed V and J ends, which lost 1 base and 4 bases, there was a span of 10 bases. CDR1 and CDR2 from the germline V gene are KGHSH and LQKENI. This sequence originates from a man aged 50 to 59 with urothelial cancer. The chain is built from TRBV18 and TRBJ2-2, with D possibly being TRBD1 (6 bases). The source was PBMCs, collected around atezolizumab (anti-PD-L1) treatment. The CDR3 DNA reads TGTGCCAGCTCACCACGGCAGGGGACCACCGGGGAGCTGTTTTTT. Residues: CASSPRQGTTGELFF.